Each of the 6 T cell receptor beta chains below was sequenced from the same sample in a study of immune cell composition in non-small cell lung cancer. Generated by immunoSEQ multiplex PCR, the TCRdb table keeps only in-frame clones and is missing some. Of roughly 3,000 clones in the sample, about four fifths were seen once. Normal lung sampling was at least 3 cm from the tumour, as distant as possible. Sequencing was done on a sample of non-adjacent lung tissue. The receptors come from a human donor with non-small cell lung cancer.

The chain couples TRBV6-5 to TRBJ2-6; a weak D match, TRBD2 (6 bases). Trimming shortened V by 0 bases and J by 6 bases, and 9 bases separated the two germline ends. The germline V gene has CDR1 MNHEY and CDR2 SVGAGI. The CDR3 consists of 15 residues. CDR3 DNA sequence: TGTGCCAGCAGTTACTCGGGGGGAACGGCCAACGTCCTGACTTTC. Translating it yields CASSYSGGTANVLTF.

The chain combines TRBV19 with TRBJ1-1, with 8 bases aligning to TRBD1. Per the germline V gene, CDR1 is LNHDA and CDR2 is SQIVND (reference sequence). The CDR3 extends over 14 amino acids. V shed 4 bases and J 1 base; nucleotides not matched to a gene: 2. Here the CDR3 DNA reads TGTGCCAGTAGTAGGACAGGGTCGAACACTGAAGCTTTCTTT. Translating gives CASSRTGSNTEAFF.

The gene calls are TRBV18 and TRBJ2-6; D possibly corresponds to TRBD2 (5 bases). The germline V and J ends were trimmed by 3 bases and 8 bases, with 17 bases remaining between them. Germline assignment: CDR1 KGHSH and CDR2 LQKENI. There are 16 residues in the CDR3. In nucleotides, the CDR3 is TGTGCCAGCTCACCCTCGACGAGTTCGGGGTCCAACGTCCTGACTTTC. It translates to CASSPSTSSGSNVLTF.

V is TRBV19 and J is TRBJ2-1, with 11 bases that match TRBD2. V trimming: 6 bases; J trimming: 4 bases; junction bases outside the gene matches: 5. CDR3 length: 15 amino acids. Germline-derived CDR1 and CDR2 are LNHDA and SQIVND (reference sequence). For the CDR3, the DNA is TGTGCCAGTAGCAGAACTAGCGGGAGTTACAATGAGCAGTTCTTC. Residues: CASSRTSGSYNEQFF.

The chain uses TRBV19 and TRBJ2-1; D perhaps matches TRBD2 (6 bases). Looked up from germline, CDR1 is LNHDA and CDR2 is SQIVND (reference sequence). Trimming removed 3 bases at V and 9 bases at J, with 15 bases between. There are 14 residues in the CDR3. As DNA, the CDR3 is TGTGCCAGTAGTATGGCGGGAATTTGGGGTGAGCAGTTCTTC. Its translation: CASSMAGIWGEQFF.

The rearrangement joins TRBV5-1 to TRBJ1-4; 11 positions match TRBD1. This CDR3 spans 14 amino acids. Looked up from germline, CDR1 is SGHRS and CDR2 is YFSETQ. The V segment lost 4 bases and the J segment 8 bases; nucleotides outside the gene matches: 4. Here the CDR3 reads CASSGGTGGEKLFF. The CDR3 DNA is TGCGCCAGCAGCGGGGGGACAGGGGGAGAAAAACTGTTTTTT.